This TCR beta chain was observed in a study of cytomegalovirus exposure and HLA in healthy donors (TCRdb year 2017). Concerning the study at large: An earlier analysis of approximately 640 of the donors reported about 250 Gb of sequence data and more than 90 million unique TCR beta sequences from about 200 million T cells. About 330 gigabases of sequencing data and around 88 million unique TCR sequences made up an early release that covered about 640 HLA-typed donors. Of the roughly 400 genotyped donors, roughly 85% fell in the genetic ancestry cluster associated with self-reported Caucasian donors. The study aimed to test whether cataloging public T cell receptors could reveal signatures of past pathogen exposure. The study profiled the T cell repertoires of approximately 700 subjects by immunosequencing and related them to cytomegalovirus serostatus. Besides the first cohort of 550 to 750 subjects, a separate validation cohort made up of 120 different subjects was used. The study combined high-throughput TCR immunosequencing, statistical association of individual TCRs with disease status, and machine learning to predict cytomegalovirus infection status. In a later analysis, previously published TCR beta repertoires from fewer than 750 donors were re-analyzed and high-resolution HLA genotyping was added so that TCR occurrence patterns could be studied. The later analysis used no new phenotypic data to find candidate immune exposures, relying instead on TCR beta sequences and their occurrence across donors. An earlier analysis of 587 of the donors used high-throughput TCR beta sequencing to judge whether each TCR beta V gene segment behaved as functional or pseudogenic. Alongside the repertoire data, information on donor age, sex, ethnicity and CMV serostatus was compiled. In a later genetic analysis, genome-wide SNP genotypes for about 65% of the roughly 670 donors were used, and that subset was treated as a discovery cohort. Every discovery cohort repertoire had been produced on one sequencing platform. HLA typing included class I and class II loci at four-digit resolution. Typing coverage differed by locus: A, B, C, DRB1 and DQB1 were typed in about 620-640 donors, DQA1 in about 500, DPA1 in nearly 610, and DPB1 in 450 to 490. Five DR-DQ haplotypes were handled as single units for association and clustering because linkage in the cohort was strong. On average, roughly 250,000 unique TCR beta nucleotide sequences were sequenced per donor among fewer than 500 genotyped donors of the cohort, with approximately 18% of those sequences being non-productive. Study-wide findings and limitations: Several of the top co-occurrence clusters appeared to be linked to parvovirus B19, influenza, CMV and Epstein-Barr virus, according to a later analysis. At a false discovery rate of 0.05, a later analysis linked 16,951 TCR beta sequences to specific HLA alleles. In a later analysis, the rate of TCR association differed among HLA loci, with DRB1 alleles having the most associated TCRs and HLA-C alleles having the fewest. Some IMGT-functional V segments, including TRBV6-2 and TRBV6-3, could not be told apart with the 87-base-pair reads, so those segments were excluded. Because HLA typing was unavailable for some donors at each locus, only the typed subset was used in association tests. Most TCR sequences were observed very rarely across donors, whereas some public TCRs were present in many individuals. Correlated functional status among segregating V segments might reflect linkage disequilibrium, but an unknown experimental factor could not be ruled out. A later genetic analysis reported fewer N-insertions in productive TCRs among donors in an Asian-associated ancestry cluster than the roughly 720-donor mean. A further reported finding was that TCR beta sequences accurately predicted the HLA-A and HLA-B alleles for most subjects in the first cohort. The classifier was reported to diagnose cytomegalovirus status with high specificity and sensitivity in both the original and validation cohorts. Most CMV-associated TCR beta chains appeared to be HLA-restricted in a later analysis, and the HLA associations seemed to be driven largely by CMV exposure. An association between a missense DCLRE1C variant and V-gene and J-gene trimming of TCR beta chains was found in a later genetic analysis and replicated in an independent cohort. The presence/absence analyses assumed that sequencing depth was roughly uniform across donors, and that assumption may not be true. Only TCR beta chains were sequenced in this cohort, and the absence of alpha or paired-chain data limited detectable features. The study listed over 150 TCR beta chains as associated with cytomegalovirus. Three of the identified cytomegalovirus-associated TCR beta chains were confirmed in vitro to be specific for cytomegalovirus antigens. For the cohort, immune exposure information was limited to CMV serostatus. Because counts were too low, 15 or so rarely observed V segments, including chromosome 9 orphons, were excluded from the earlier analysis of 587 of the donors. The sequencing pipeline was judged likely to have produced a cluster of highly shared sequence variants as a technical artifact. The authors suggested that the approach could potentially be generalized to other disease states and immunological phenotypes. When HLA alleles, especially DR and DQ, strongly co-occurred, attributing TCR associations to individual alleles was difficult. In an earlier analysis of under 600 of the donors, most TCR beta V segments were observed in productive rearrangements about 87% or about 30% of the time, broadly matching IMGT annotations. A later analysis found that HLA-associated TCR beta chains were more clonally expanded and had lower generation probabilities than equally common non-associated chains.

V lost 0 bases and J lost 4 bases; the stretch between them is 16 bases long. Measured from the cysteine to the phenylalanine, the CDR3 is 17 residues long. Kept here is only the CDR3 DNA, which spans 51 bases and is read in frame from base 1. The germline V gene encodes CDR1 WNHNN and CDR2 SYGVQD (reference sequence). The cohort comprised 550 to 700 healthy bone marrow donors. Cohort members were all nominally healthy when sampled, although unrecorded immune exposures were likely present. CMV serostatus was positive for 289 and negative for about half of the roughly 670 cohort members, and was not recorded for this donor. A peripheral blood sample was collected from each donor, and TCR beta sequencing was performed on peripheral blood mononuclear cells. The Qiagen DNeasy Blood Extraction Kit was used to extract genomic DNA from the blood cell samples. Library construction relied on the immunoSEQ multiplex PCR assay. A mixture of 60 forward primers for TCR Vbeta segments and 13 reverse primers for TCR Jbeta segments was used in the multiplex PCR. The CDR3 region of rearranged TCR beta genes was amplified from genomic DNA with a multiplex PCR assay. Amplified TCR beta libraries were sequenced as 87-base-pair reads on the Illumina HiSeq System. For the original study's pipeline: In a later analysis, some 80 million unique TCR beta chains were counted across the roughly 700 repertoires, and roughly 11 million of these chains were shared by at least two donors. A nearest-neighbor algorithm error-corrected the raw reads and collapsed the reads into unique sequences, merging closely related sequences to remove PCR and sequencing errors. CDR3 sequences were aligned to IMGT reference sequences to assign V, D and J gene segments. For a sequence to be retained, a match of at least six nucleotides to both a V gene segment and a J gene segment was required. A rearrangement counted as productive if the CDR3 had no stop codons and remained in frame with V and J, and every other rearrangement counted as non-productive. CDR3 was defined by IMGT convention, running from the second conserved V-encoded cysteine to the conserved J-encoded phenylalanine. In an earlier analysis of roughly 580 of the donors, sequences lacking an unambiguous match to a single V gene segment were excluded. An earlier analysis of 450 to 650 of the donors called V segments functional above 56.7% productive rearrangements and segregating when the between-donor standard deviation exceeded 5%. A statistical classification framework was developed to diagnose cytomegalovirus status using the catalog of TCR beta chain sequences. In a later analysis, TCR nucleotide sequences were compared against IMGT/GENE-DB human TR gene sequences so that V and J genes could be assigned. A later analysis assigned CDR3 sequences and most-parsimonious VDJ recombination scenarios with the TCRdist pipeline. In a later analysis, each TCR beta chain was defined by its CDR3 amino acid sequence together with its V-gene family, and reads without a unique V-gene family were excluded. To address suspected cross-contamination and a sequencing artifact, a later analysis removed some 620 highly shared, low-generation-probability nucleotide sequences. For each public chain, a later analysis derived a clonal expansion index from normalized ranks of inferred template counts within each repertoire. In a later analysis, generation probabilities were computed with a VDJ recombination model fitted to out-of-frame rearrangements, and the resulting probabilities were checked against IGoR. In a later analysis, hypergeometric tests were used to score TCR-TCR, TCR-HLA and TCR-CMV co-occurrence, with a repertoire-size bias correction applied to TCR pairs. To estimate false discovery rates, a later analysis permuted the HLA or CMV assignments 20 times. A later analysis grouped co-occurring TCRs with DBSCAN, adding TCRdist sequence similarity when clustering within HLA-allele-positive subsets. Repertoires with fewer than 30,000 or more than 120,000 public chains, plus five repertoires with anomalous nucleotide sharing, were excluded from co-occurrence clustering. Drawn from immuneACCESS, this table holds only the in-frame rearrangements with V and J called that TCRdb kept. Clones are partly lost; checked studies trace under half to an unresolved V gene and leave the rest unexplained. The DNA was the basis for D and trimming; V, J and clone size are from that table. This sample has some 63,000 clones in its table, and roughly 83% of those were observed once. The ten largest clones add up to about 1.5% of the sample.

This clone was counted a single time. The target of this receptor is not known. No clone much larger than this one lies a single base away; base qualities are absent. The receptor chain draws on TRBV10-1 and TRBJ2-1, with TRBD2 perhaps the D gene, on 5 matching bases. The sequenced sample consisted of PBMCs. The TCR sequence derives from a human donor in good health. The CDR3 region has the sequence CASSESNYGNGYNEQFF. The bases are TGCGCCAGCAGTGAGTCGAATTACGGGAACGGGTACAATGAGCAGTTCTTC.